The 20 T cell receptor beta chains given below trace back to one sample, sequenced in a study of Ad26.COV2.S vaccination and SARS-CoV-2 variants. Treatment in this sample: roughly 18 received Ad26.COV2.S at low or high dose, single or two shots; 5 received placebo; per-sample allocation not given. Day 63 after the first vaccine or placebo injection was the time point for sampling. The protocol was immunoSEQ multiplex PCR, while the TCRdb copy is restricted to in-frame clones and leaves out a portion. Here the sample spans under 600,000 clones, 80% to 90% being singletons. Sequenced here: peripheral blood, sampled in a trial of Ad26.COV2.S vaccine versus placebo. Receptors were obtained from a person between 18 and 59 years old who received the Ad26.COV2.S COVID-19 vaccine or a placebo.

The V and J genes are TRBV7-2 and TRBJ2-1; no clear D. The CDR3 has 14 amino acids. V was shortened by 2 bases and J by 8 bases, with 13 bases between the two germline ends. From germline, CDR1 is SGHTA and CDR2 FQGNSA. The CDR3 DNA is TGTGCCAGCAGCTTAATGTCGGTCGAAGATGAGCAGTTCTTC. Translated, it gives CASSLMSVEDEQFF.

The genes are TRBV5-1 and TRBJ2-1, with a weak D call TRBD1 (6 bases). Germline V CDR1 and CDR2: SGHRS, YFSETQ. The CDR3 spans 16 residues. V was pared by 4 bases and J by 6 bases, with 20 bases between. CDR3 nucleotides: TGCGCCAGCAGCCCCCTTTCCGACAGGAGTTCCAATGAGCAGTTCTTC. This sequence encodes CASSPLSDRSSNEQFF.

V and J are TRBV18 and TRBJ2-4; D remains ambiguous. This CDR3 is 16 amino acids long. From germline, CDR1 is KGHSH and CDR2 LQKENI. The V gene lost 1 base and the J gene lost 0 bases, with 10 bases spanning the gap. Here the CDR3 reads CASSPRWSLAKNIQYF. The CDR3 DNA follows: TGTGCCAGCTCACCACGATGGTCCTTAGCCAAAAACATTCAGTACTTC.

V and J are TRBV2 and TRBJ1-4; maybe TRBD1 (5 bases). V dropped 6 bases and J dropped 3 bases, with 11 bases sitting between them. Germline CDR1 is SNHLY and CDR2 is FYNNEI. The CDR3 loop spans 14 amino acids. The CDR3 sequence: CASSFTGPNEKLFF. In DNA, the CDR3 is TGTGCCAGCAGCTTTACGGGACCTAATGAAAAACTGTTTTTT.

This clone was detected only once. The sample has other DNA sequences that encode this CDR3 too. The rearrangement links TRBV7-9 to TRBJ2-1; 7 bases agree with TRBD2. Germline V CDR1 and CDR2: SEHNR, FQNEAQ (reference sequence). The CDR3 runs to 16 residues. The J segment lost 4 bases and the V segment lost 0 bases, leaving 6 bases of the junction unmatched. CDR3 sequence (DNA): TGTGCCAGCAGCTTAGCGCTGGCGGGAGTATACAATGAGCAGTTCTTC. Translating gives CASSLALAGVYNEQFF.

The CDR3 DNA is TGCAGCGTTGAAGGGTTGGGGGGGGCAGATACGCAGTATTTT. Its protein product is CSVEGLGGADTQYF. The chain uses TRBV29-1 and TRBJ2-3, with TRBD2 identical over 7 bases. J lost 4 bases, V lost 1 base, and 5 bases had no gene match. The CDR3 contains 14 residues. In germline, CDR1 is SQVTM, CDR2 ANQGSEA.

The rearrangement joins TRBV27 to TRBJ2-7; tentatively, D is TRBD2 (5 bases). Germline V CDR1 and CDR2: MNHEY, SMNVEV (reference sequence). The ends were cut back, 0 bases at V and 6 bases at J, with 9 bases in the middle. The CDR3 covers 13 residues. For the CDR3, the DNA is TGTGCCAGCAGTTTATCCGGGGAAGGCGAGCAGTACTTC. It specifies CASSLSGEGEQYF.

The chain has TRBV5-1 and TRBJ2-2; D is ambiguous. Per germline, CDR1 SGHRS and CDR2 YFSETQ. The CDR3 covers 13 residues. V lost 4 bases to trimming and J lost 0 bases, with 4 bases between them. The CDR3 nucleotides read TGCGCCAGCAGCACAGCGAACACCGGGGAGCTGTTTTTT. This translates into CASSTANTGELFF.

The chain recombines TRBV4-2 with TRBJ2-7; 8 nucleotides match TRBD2. Trimming removed 1 base from V and 5 bases from J; junction bases left unmatched: 7. Germline assignment: CDR1 LGHNA and CDR2 YNFKEQ. The CDR3 covers 15 residues. This chain's CDR3 is CASSQASGRGHEQYF. The DNA of the CDR3 is TGTGCCAGCAGCCAAGCGAGCGGGAGAGGACACGAGCAGTACTTC.

The gene calls are TRBV6-5 and TRBJ1-1; D remains ambiguous. V was cut by 6 bases and J by 5 bases, with 19 bases left in between. Germline V CDR1 and CDR2: MNHEY, SVGAGI. The CDR3 spans 15 residues. Written as DNA, the CDR3 is TGTGCCAGCAGCCCCCTCGACTCGGCGGGGACTGAAGCTTTCTTT. It codes for CASSPLDSAGTEAFF.

This CDR3 is CASSSSPAGSNTGELFF. CDR3 DNA sequence: TGCGCCAGCAGCTCCTCGCCGGCGGGGTCGAACACCGGGGAGCTGTTTTTT. The chain couples TRBV4-1 to TRBJ2-2, with D possibly matching TRBD2 (6 bases). V lost 5 bases and J 0 bases, leaving 16 bases between the germline ends. The CDR3 has 17 amino acids. Germline V gene sequence: CDR1 MGHRA, CDR2 YSYEKL.

The chain carries TRBV6-4 and TRBJ1-1, with a possible D match to TRBD1 (5 bases). Trimming took off 6 bases at V and 1 base at J, with 9 bases between the two ends. The germline V gene encodes CDR1 MRHNA and CDR2 SNTAGT. The length of the CDR3 is 13 residues. The CDR3 sequence: CASSRRGNTEAFF. In DNA, the CDR3 is TGTGCCAGCAGCCGTAGGGGGAACACTGAAGCTTTCTTT.

The gene calls are TRBV19 and TRBJ1-2, with D uncertain. Germline CDR1 LNHDA, CDR2 SQIVND (reference sequence). The CDR3 is 14 amino acids. Trimming shortened V by 7 bases and J by 2 bases, and 14 bases separated the two germline ends. The CDR3 is CASTPPWANYGYTF. CDR3 in DNA: TGTGCCAGTACCCCCCCTTGGGCAAACTATGGCTACACCTTC. Full variable domain (rest looked up from reference TRBV19 and TRBJ1-2): DGGITQSPKYLFRKEGQNVTLSCEQNLNHDAMYWYRQDPGQGLRLIYYSQIVNDFQKGDIAEGYSVSREKKESFPLTVTSAQKNPTAFYLCASTPPWANYGYTFGSGTRLTVV.

V is TRBV19 and J is TRBJ1-5; weak D call: TRBD1 (6 bases). CDR1 and CDR2 (germline): LNHDA, SQIVND (reference sequence). The CDR3 spans 14 residues. Trimming pared 3 bases from V and 6 bases from J, leaving 12 bases between. CDR3 nucleotides: TGTGCCAGTAGTATCTTGGGGGGCGGTCAGCCCCAGCATTTT. Translating it yields CASSILGGGQPQHF.

This clone occurred a few times. The rearrangement uses TRBV5-1 and TRBJ1-3, with 8 bases matching TRBD1. CDR1 is SGHRS and CDR2 is YFSETQ in the germline V gene. V trimming: 4 bases; J trimming: 0 bases; junction bases outside the gene matches: 15. The CDR3 spans 19 residues. CDR3 nucleotides: TGCGCCAGCAGCCCGGGGGGTCCAGGGGGCTTTTACTCTGGAAACACCATATATTTT. It specifies CASSPGGPGGFYSGNTIYF.

This rearrangement joins TRBV13 to TRBJ2-1; either TRBD1 or TRBD2 may fit D (5 bases each). CDR3 length: 14 residues. From germline, CDR1 is PRHDT and CDR2 FYEKMQ (reference sequence). V was shortened by 0 bases and J by 4 bases, with 7 bases between the two germline ends. CDR3 sequence reads: CASSLGGRYNEQFF. The CDR3, as DNA: TGTGCCAGCAGCTTAGGGGGACGATACAATGAGCAGTTCTTC.

CDR3 residues: CASSLRQGSNQPQHF. As DNA, the CDR3 is TGTGCCAGCAGTTTACGGCAGGGCAGCAATCAGCCCCAGCATTTT. The rearrangement links TRBV28 to TRBJ1-5; D perhaps matches TRBD1 (5 bases). In germline, CDR1 is MDHEN, CDR2 SYDVKM. V lost 2 bases and J lost 1, with 9 bases in between. This CDR3 is 15 amino acids long.

This chain connects TRBV7-3 to TRBJ2-3, with unresolved D. Germline CDR1 is SGHTA and CDR2 is FQGTGA. With 2 bases removed from V and 2 bases from J, the gap between germline ends came to 11 bases. This CDR3 has 15 residues. For the CDR3, the DNA is TGTGCCAGCAGCTTATCTTACCGGAACACAGATACGCAGTATTTT. Residues: CASSLSYRNTDTQYF.

This clone was observed a handful of times. The gene calls are TRBV6-5 and TRBJ1-2, with D perhaps TRBD1 (5 bases). Germline V gene sequence: CDR1 MNHEY, CDR2 SVGAGI. The V gene lost 2 bases and the J gene lost 2 bases, with 12 bases spanning the gap. The CDR3 spans 15 residues. The CDR3 loop reads CASSYASGGNYGYTF. The CDR3 nucleotides are TGTGCCAGCAGTTACGCGTCGGGGGGGAACTATGGCTACACCTTC.

This chain links TRBV11-2 with TRBJ1-6; D unresolved. Germline lookup yields CDR1 SGHAT and CDR2 FQNNGV. V was pared by 1 base and J by 9 bases, with 10 bases between. The CDR3 is made up of 14 amino acids. CDR3 residues: CASSLAVRVSPLHF. In DNA, the CDR3 is TGTGCCAGCAGCTTAGCAGTACGGGTTTCACCCCTCCACTTT.